Listed here are 17 T cell receptor beta chains from one sample, sequenced in a study of radiation and T cells in renal cell carcinoma. The table came from immunoSEQ multiplex PCR; TCRdb's copy has only in-frame clones and leaves some out. Among approximately 110,000 clones listed, roughly four fifths were seen once. Specified time point: baseline pretreatment blood. Treatment denoted: 15 Gy SBRT to primary tumor, nephrectomy 4 weeks later. The sequencing here drew on blood, taken from a patient whose treatment included radiotherapy and nephrectomy. The receptors derive from a woman in her fifties or sixties with renal cell carcinoma.

V gene TRBV4-3 combines with J gene TRBJ2-3; 7 bases agree with TRBD2. J lost 4 bases, V lost 0 bases, and 7 bases had no gene match. The CDR3 is 16 amino acids. Looked up from germline, CDR1 is LGHNA and CDR2 is YSLEER. The DNA of the CDR3 is TGCGCCAGCAGCCAAGATGCGGGAGAGGTGGCAGATACGCAGTATTTT. Its translation is CASSQDAGEVADTQYF.

The V and J genes are TRBV19 and TRBJ1-2, with D maybe TRBD1 (6 bases). V was trimmed by 3 bases and J by 2 bases, leaving 10 bases between them. CDR1 LNHDA and CDR2 SQIVND come from the germline V gene (reference sequence). This CDR3 spans 14 amino acids. The CDR3 region is CASSMSGTNYGYTF. CDR3 coding DNA: TGTGCCAGTAGTATGTCCGGGACAAACTATGGCTACACCTTC. Variable domain in full (rest from reference TRBV19 and TRBJ1-2): DGGITQSPKYLFRKEGQNVTLSCEQNLNHDAMYWYRQDPGQGLRLIYYSQIVNDFQKGDIAEGYSVSREKKESFPLTVTSAQKNPTAFYLCASSMSGTNYGYTFGSGTRLTVV.

The gene calls are TRBV2 and TRBJ2-2, with unresolved D. Germline V gene sequence: CDR1 SNHLY, CDR2 FYNNEI. V was clipped by 5 bases and J by 5 bases, with 15 bases between them. The CDR3 is made up of 15 amino acids. CDR3 amino acids: CASSFLPVQTGELFF. The CDR3, as DNA: TGTGCCAGCAGTTTTCTCCCCGTCCAAACCGGGGAGCTGTTTTTT.

V is TRBV2 and J is TRBJ2-2; 14 nucleotides align to TRBD2. The CDR3 length is 16 residues. Looked up from germline, CDR1 is SNHLY and CDR2 is FYNNEI. V shed 3 bases and J 5 bases; nucleotides not matched to a gene: 2. The CDR3 nucleotides are TGTGCCAGCAGTGAGGGACTAGCGGGAGTTACCGGGGAGCTGTTTTTT. Protein: CASSEGLAGVTGELFF.

This clone has more than one count but fewer than ten. The V and J genes are TRBV7-9 and TRBJ1-1, with D maybe TRBD1 (5 bases). The CDR3 length is 13 residues. Germline values: CDR1 SEHNR, CDR2 FQNEAQ (reference sequence). Trimming pared 5 bases from V and 0 bases from J, leaving 7 bases between. The DNA for the CDR3 is TGTGCCAGCAGCGCAGGGTTGAACACTGAAGCTTTCTTT. Encoded protein: CASSAGLNTEAFF.

To note about this clone: It differs at one base from a far larger clone, so likely a read error. Different DNA sequences within this sample yield the same CDR3. The gene calls are TRBV5-1 and TRBJ1-1, with D perhaps matching TRBD1 (6 bases). The CDR3 length is 14 residues. Trimming shortened V by 0 bases and J by 4 bases, and 10 bases separated the two germline ends. CDR1 and CDR2 (germline): SGHRS, YFSETQ. This CDR3 reads CASSLAGGITEAFF. CDR3 sequence (DNA): TGCGCCAGCAGCTTGGCCGGGGGCATCACTGAAGCTTTCTTT. Looking up the rest from reference TRBV5-1 and TRBJ1-1 gives the full variable domain: KAGVTQTPRYLIKTRGQQVTLSCSPISGHRSVSWYQQTPGQGLQFLFEYFSETQRNKGNFPGRFSGRQFSNSRSEMNVSTLELGDSALYLCASSLAGGITEAFFGQGTRLTVV.

The chain has TRBV11-2 and TRBJ2-1; TRBD1 matches 8 bases. The CDR3 has 15 residues. Germline lookup yields CDR1 SGHAT and CDR2 FQNNGV. V trimming: 4 bases; J trimming: 8 bases; junction bases outside the gene matches: 10. The CDR3 protein is CASSSNTDRAHEQFF. DNA of the CDR3: TGTGCCAGCAGCTCAAATACGGACAGGGCCCATGAGCAGTTCTTC.

This chain uses TRBV6-1 with TRBJ2-5; D gene uncertain. The germline CDR1 and CDR2 sequences are MNHNS and SASEGT. There are 10 residues in the CDR3. Trimming shortened V by 6 bases and J by 8 bases, and 7 bases separated the two germline ends. CDR3 nucleotides: TGTGCCAGCAGCCCAAGAACCCAGTACTTC. Residues: CASSPRTQYF.

The chain is built from TRBV27 and TRBJ2-7, with 7 positions matching TRBD2. Per the germline V gene, CDR1 is MNHEY and CDR2 is SMNVEV (reference sequence). This CDR3 has 13 residues. V was clipped by 5 bases and J by 7 bases; unmatched bases: 8. The CDR3 sequence: CASSGEGRGEQYF. The DNA for the CDR3 is TGTGCCAGCAGTGGAGAGGGGAGGGGAGAGCAGTACTTC.

The J gene is TRBJ2-3, the V gene TRBV5-1; possibly TRBD2 for D (6 bases). Trimming took off 0 bases at V and 3 bases at J, with 14 bases between the two ends. This CDR3 comprises 16 residues. Germline loops: CDR1 SGHRS, CDR2 YFSETQ. The CDR3 sequence: CASSLVGSGDTDTQYF. The DNA for the CDR3 is TGCGCCAGCAGCTTGGTGGGTAGCGGTGATACAGATACGCAGTATTTT.

This chain joins TRBV19 and TRBJ2-7, with D maybe TRBD1 (6 bases). This CDR3 is 14 amino acids long. Germline CDR1 and CDR2: LNHDA and SQIVND (reference sequence). The V end was cut by 6 bases, the J end by 3 bases, with 15 bases between. Here the CDR3 DNA reads TGTGCCAGTAGGTCCTCCAACAGGGACTACGAGCAGTACTTC. Protein sequence: CASRSSNRDYEQYF.

The chain carries TRBV6-5 and TRBJ2-5, with a possible D match to TRBD1 (5 bases). The CDR3 runs to 16 residues. Trimming shortened V by 0 bases and J by 5 bases, and 16 bases separated the two germline ends. The germline CDR1 and CDR2 sequences are MNHEY and SVGAGI. The chain's CDR3 is CASSYSKFQGRETQYF. DNA for the CDR3: TGTGCCAGCAGTTACTCGAAATTTCAGGGCCGGGAGACCCAGTACTTC.

V gene TRBV7-3 combines with J gene TRBJ2-3; tentative D call: TRBD2 (5 bases). The germline V and J ends were trimmed by 1 base and 6 bases, with 20 bases remaining between them. CDR1 is SGHTA and CDR2 is FQGTGA in the germline V gene. This CDR3 is built from 17 residues. The CDR3: CASSLNRPGAVGDTQYF. CDR3 nucleotide sequence: TGTGCCAGCAGCTTAAATCGGCCTGGAGCGGTAGGGGATACGCAGTATTTT. The full variable domain, in which reference TRBV7-3 and TRBJ2-3 provide the parts outside the CDR3, is GAGVSQTPSNKVTEKGKYVELRCDPISGHTALYWYRQSLGQGPEFLIYFQGTGAADDSGLPNDRFFAVRPEGSVSTLKIQRTERGDSAVYLCASSLNRPGAVGDTQYFGPGTRLTVL.

The chain joins TRBV7-8 to TRBJ2-3; 13 bases line up with TRBD2. Losses at the gene ends were 1 base for V and 6 bases for J; bases not matched to a gene: 4. Germline-derived CDR1 and CDR2 are SGHVS and FQNEAQ. This CDR3 has 16 residues. The CDR3 protein is CASSLGLAGGEDTQYF. The CDR3, as DNA: TGTGCCAGCAGCTTAGGACTAGCGGGAGGTGAGGATACGCAGTATTTT.

The chain is built from TRBV7-9 and TRBJ2-7; 9 bases align to TRBD2. In germline, CDR1 is SEHNR, CDR2 FQNEAQ (reference sequence). The CDR3 is 15 residues long. The V and J ends lost 1 base and 3 bases, in that order; junction bases with no gene match: 4. CDR3: CASSLVETSGYEQYF. Written as DNA, the CDR3 is TGTGCCAGCAGCTTAGTGGAGACTAGCGGCTACGAGCAGTACTTC.

The rearrangement joins TRBV4-1 to TRBJ2-3; 16 bases agree with TRBD2. V was clipped by 4 bases and J by 2 bases; unmatched bases: 12. CDR3 size: 20 residues. Germline CDR1 and CDR2: MGHRA and YSYEKL. The CDR3 protein is CASSPRASGLAGGHTDTQYF. CDR3 bases: TGCGCCAGCAGCCCCCGGGCCTCGGGACTAGCGGGGGGGCACACAGATACGCAGTATTTT.

The CDR3 coding sequence is TGTGCCAGCTCTACAAGAACTGAAGCTTTCTTT. Translated, it gives CASSTRTEAFF. This rearrangement joins TRBV18 to TRBJ1-1, with D unresolved. Trimming pared 6 bases from V and 5 bases from J, leaving 7 bases between. The CDR3 contains 11 residues. Germline V gene data show CDR1 as KGHSH and CDR2 as LQKENI.